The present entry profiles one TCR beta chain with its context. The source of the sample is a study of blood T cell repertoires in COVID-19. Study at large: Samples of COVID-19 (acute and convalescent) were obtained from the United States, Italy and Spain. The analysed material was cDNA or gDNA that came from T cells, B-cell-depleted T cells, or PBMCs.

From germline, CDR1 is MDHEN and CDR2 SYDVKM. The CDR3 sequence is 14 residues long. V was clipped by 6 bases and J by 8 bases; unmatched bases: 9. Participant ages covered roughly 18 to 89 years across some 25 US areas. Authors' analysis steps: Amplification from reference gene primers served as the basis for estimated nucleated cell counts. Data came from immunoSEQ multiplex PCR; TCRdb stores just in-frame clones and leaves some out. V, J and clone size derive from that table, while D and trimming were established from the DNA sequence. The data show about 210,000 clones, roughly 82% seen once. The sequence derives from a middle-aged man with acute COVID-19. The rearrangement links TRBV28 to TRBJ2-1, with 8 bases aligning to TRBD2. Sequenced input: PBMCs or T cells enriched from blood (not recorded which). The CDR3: CASRRTSRSYEQFF. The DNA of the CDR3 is TGTGCCAGCAGACGGACTAGCCGATCGTATGAGCAGTTCTTC.